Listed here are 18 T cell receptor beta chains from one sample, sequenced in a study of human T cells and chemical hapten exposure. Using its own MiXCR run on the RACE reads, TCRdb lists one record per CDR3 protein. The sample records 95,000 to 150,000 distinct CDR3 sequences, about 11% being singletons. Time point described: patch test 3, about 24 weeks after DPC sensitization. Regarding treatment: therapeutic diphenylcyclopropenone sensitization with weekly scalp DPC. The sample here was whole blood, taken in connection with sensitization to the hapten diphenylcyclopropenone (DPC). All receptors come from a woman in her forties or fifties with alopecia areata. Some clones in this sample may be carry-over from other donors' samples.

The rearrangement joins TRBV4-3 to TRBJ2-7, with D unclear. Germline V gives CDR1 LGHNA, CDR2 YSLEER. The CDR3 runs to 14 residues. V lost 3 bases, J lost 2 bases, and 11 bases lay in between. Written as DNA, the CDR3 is TGCGCCAGCAGCCAGGGCGGAACGACCTACGAGCAGTACTTC. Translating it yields CASSQGGTTYEQYF.

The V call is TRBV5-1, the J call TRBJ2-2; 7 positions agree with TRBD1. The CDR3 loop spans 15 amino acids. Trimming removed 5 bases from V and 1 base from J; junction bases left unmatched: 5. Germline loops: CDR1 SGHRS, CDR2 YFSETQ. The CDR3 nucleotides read TGCGCCAGCAGACCCGGGACAGAGAACACCGGGGAGCTGTTTTTT. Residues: CASRPGTENTGELFF.

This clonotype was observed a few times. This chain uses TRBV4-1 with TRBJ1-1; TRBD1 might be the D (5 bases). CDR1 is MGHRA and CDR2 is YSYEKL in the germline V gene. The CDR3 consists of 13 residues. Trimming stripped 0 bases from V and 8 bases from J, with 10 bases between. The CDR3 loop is CASSQDRGQEAFF. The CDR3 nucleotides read TGCGCCAGCAGCCAAGATAGGGGTCAGGAAGCTTTCTTT.

This CDR3 reads CASSPLAGGVDTQYF. CDR3 nucleotide sequence: TGTGCCAGCAGCCCTCTAGCGGGAGGGGTAGATACGCAGTATTTT. This sequence joins TRBV27 and TRBJ2-3; TRBD2 matches at 12 bases. Per germline, CDR1 MNHEY and CDR2 SMNVEV (reference sequence). With 6 bases clipped from V and 5 bases from J, the junction kept 6 bases outside the gene matches. The CDR3 covers 15 residues.

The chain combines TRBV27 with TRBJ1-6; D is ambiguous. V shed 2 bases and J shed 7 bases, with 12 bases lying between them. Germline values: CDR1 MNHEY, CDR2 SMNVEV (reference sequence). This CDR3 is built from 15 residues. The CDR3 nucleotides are TGTGCCAGCAGTTTAAGTATTACTGGGAATTCACCCCTCCACTTT. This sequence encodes CASSLSITGNSPLHF.

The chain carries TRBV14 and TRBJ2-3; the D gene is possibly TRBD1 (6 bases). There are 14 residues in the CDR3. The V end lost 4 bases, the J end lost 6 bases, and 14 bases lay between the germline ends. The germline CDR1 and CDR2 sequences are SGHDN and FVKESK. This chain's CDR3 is CASSLRAGGDTQYF. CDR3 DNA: TGTGCCAGCAGCCTCCGTGCTGGGGGCGATACGCAGTATTTT.

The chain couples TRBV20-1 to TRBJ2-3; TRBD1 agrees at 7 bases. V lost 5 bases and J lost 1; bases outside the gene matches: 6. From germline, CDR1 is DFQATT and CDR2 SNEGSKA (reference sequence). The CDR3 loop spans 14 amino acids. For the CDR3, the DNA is TGCAGTGCTCCGAGGGGGCTGGGCACAGATACGCAGTATTTT. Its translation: CSAPRGLGTDTQYF.

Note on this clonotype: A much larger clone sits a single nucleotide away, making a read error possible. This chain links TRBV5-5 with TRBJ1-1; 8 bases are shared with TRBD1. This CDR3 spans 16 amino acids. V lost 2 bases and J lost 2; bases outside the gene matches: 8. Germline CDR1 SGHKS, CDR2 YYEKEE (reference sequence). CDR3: CASSLARQGSNTEAFF. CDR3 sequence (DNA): TGTGCCAGCAGCTTAGCCCGACAGGGGAGCAACACTGAAGCTTTCTTT. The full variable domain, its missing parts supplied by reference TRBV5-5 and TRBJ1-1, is DAGVTQSPTHLIKTRGQQVTLRCSPISGHKSVSWYQQVLGQGPQFIFQYYEKEERGRGNFPDRFSARQFPNYSSELNVNALLLGDSALYLCASSLARQGSNTEAFFGQGTRLTVV.

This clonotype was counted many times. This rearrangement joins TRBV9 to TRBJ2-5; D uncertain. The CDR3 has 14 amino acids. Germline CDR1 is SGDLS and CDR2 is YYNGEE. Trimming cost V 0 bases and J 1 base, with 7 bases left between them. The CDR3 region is CASSVGDTQETQYF. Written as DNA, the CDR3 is TGTGCCAGCAGCGTAGGAGACACCCAAGAGACCCAGTACTTC.

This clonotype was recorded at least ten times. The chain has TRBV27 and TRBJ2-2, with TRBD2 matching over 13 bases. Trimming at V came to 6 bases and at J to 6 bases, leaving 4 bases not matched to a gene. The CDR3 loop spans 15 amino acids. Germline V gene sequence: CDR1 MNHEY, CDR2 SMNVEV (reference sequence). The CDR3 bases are TGTGCCAGCAGATCGGGACTAGCGGGGTCCGGGGAGCTGTTTTTT. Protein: CASRSGLAGSGELFF.

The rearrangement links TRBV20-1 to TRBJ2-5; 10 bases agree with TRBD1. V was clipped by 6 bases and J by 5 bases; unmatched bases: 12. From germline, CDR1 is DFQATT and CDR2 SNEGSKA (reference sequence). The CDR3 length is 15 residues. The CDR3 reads CSAGPRDRGRETQYF. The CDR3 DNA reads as TGCAGTGCGGGCCCCCGGGACAGGGGACGGGAGACCCAGTACTTC.

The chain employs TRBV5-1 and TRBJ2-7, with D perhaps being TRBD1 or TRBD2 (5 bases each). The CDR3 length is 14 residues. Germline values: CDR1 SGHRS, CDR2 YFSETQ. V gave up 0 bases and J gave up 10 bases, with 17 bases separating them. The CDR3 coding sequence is TGCGCCAGCAGCTTGGCGGCCGGGGCCTCAGAACAGTACTTC. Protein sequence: CASSLAAGASEQYF.

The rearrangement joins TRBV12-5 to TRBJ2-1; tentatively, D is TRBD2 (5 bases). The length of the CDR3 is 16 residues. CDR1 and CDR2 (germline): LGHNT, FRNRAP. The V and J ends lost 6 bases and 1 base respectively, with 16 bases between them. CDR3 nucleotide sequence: TGTGCTAGTGGCCGCCTCACTCGGGGTTCCTACAATGAGCAGTTCTTC. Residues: CASGRLTRGSYNEQFF.

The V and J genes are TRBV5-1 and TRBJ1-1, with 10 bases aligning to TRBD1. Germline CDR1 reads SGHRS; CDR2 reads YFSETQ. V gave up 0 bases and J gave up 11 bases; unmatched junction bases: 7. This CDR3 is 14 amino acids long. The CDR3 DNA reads TGCGCCAGCAGCTTGGAGGCGACAGGGGGCTCTGCTTTCTTT. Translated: CASSLEATGGSAFF. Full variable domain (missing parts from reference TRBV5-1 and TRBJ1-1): KAGVTQTPRYLIKTRGQQVTLSCSPISGHRSVSWYQQTPGQGLQFLFEYFSETQRNKGNFPGRFSGRQFSNSRSEMNVSTLELGDSALYLCASSLEATGGSAFFGQGTRLTVV.

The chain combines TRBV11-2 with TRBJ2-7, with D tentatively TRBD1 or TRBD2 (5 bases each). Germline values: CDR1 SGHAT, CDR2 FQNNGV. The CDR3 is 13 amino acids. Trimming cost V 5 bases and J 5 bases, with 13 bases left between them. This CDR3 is CASSDRGVDEQYF. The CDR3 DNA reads TGTGCCAGCAGCGACCGGGGCGTTGACGAGCAGTACTTC.

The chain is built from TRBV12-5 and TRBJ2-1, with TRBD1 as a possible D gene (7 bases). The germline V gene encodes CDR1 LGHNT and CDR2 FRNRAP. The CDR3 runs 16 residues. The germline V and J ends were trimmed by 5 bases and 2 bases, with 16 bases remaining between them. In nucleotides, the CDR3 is TGTGCTAGTGGTCGTCCCCAGGGGGAGGCCTACAATGAGCAGTTCTTC. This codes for CASGRPQGEAYNEQFF.

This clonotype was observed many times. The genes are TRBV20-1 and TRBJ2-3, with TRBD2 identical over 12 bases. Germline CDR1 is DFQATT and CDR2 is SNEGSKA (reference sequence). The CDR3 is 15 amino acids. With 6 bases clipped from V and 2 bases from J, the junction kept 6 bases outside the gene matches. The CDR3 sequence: CSAARLAGDTDTQYF. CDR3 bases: TGCAGTGCAGCCCGACTAGCGGGGGACACAGATACGCAGTATTTT.

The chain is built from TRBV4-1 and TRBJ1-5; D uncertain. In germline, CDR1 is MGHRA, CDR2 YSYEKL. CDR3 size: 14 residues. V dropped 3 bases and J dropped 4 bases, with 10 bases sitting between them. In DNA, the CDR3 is TGCGCCAGCAGCCATCGGGCTCTAAATCAGCCCCAGCATTTT. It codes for CASSHRALNQPQHF.